This is a list of T cell receptor beta chains from one sample in a study of CD8+ T cells in alopecia areata. Produced via immunoSEQ multiplex PCR; TCRdb's table is partial and in-frame only. The repertoire holds roughly 180,000 clones, with roughly 65% as singletons. This material consisted of CD4+ T cells sorted from blood, taken at week 0. These receptors were taken from a human donor with alopecia areata. Each CDR3 is given with its conserved first and last residue. The order of the fields is V gene, CDR3 protein.

>TRBV4-3
CASSQGPSYEQYF
>TRBV7-3
CASSFGGHTDTQYF
>TRBV7-2
CASSQQGGNTEAFF
>TRBV30
CAWIRNQAFF
>TRBV28
CASMYAGGGYTF
>TRBV30
CAYTQGYGDEQYF
>TRBV2
CASTAGRDSPLHF
>TRBV5-1
CASSWGRRLAREQTQYF
>TRBV6-6
CASRPGTPNQPQHF
>TRBV2
CASIGTVSVEAFF
>TRBV29-1
CSVGTGYEQYF
>TRBV5-6
CARPPKPTGMLQGYTF
>TRBV7-8
CASSLALRDPPSLCF
>TRBV5-1
CASSLDGTSTDTQYF
>TRBV5-4
CASSLAQPGELFF
>TRBV7-3
CASSSGGDTEAFF
>TRBV29-1
CSILRGRETQYF
>TRBV10-3
CAISGQLTNEQFF
>TRBV18
CASSPPRTAETQYF
>TRBV5-6
CASSRGLLGNEQFF
>TRBV29-1
CSVRARGSSYEQYF
>TRBV4-3
CASSQQGTGELFF
>TRBV4-3
CASSQEAATNEKLFF
>TRBV21-1
CASSNREDPVSNQPQHF
>TRBV14
CASSPNPTGPPYEQYF
>TRBV6-5
CASRTGMYGYTF
>TRBV15
CATSRDQGEEVAEAFF
>TRBV27
CASSPMGLSYYEQYF
>TRBV29-1
CSVTPRTTNTEAFF
>TRBV19
CASSAMTYGYTF
>TRBV30
CAWSGQGAEKLFF
>TRBV4-3
CASSQDRQLNTEAFF
>TRBV4-3
CASSQDRQGPYSDTQYF
>TRBV4-3
CASSLTDRNTEAFF
>TRBV2
CASLGGSYEQYF
>TRBV11-3
CASSPPYERSSYNEQFF
>TRBV10-3
CAISEGQGARSAEAFF
>TRBV29-1
CSVGDRSNQPQHF
>TRBV29-1
CSVEAGYVLTF